One T cell receptor (beta chain) is described in this entry. The source of the sample is a study of control samples from healthy donors and cancer patients. The CDR3 extends over 10 amino acids. Trimming took 11 bases from V and 13 from J, leaving 17 bases between them. The V gene's germline CDR1 is MNHNY and CDR2 SVGAGI (reference sequence). Produced via immunoSEQ multiplex PCR; TCRdb's table is partial and in-frame only. The table shows around 28,000 clones, with approximately 90% occurring only once. Source material: PBMCs. The chain has TRBV6-6 and TRBJ1-2; D is possibly TRBD1 (5 bases). This sequence originates from a woman in her 40s with lung cancer. The chain's CDR3 is CASDGGGGTF. The CDR3 region has the DNA TGTGCCTCGGACGGGGGGGGTGGCACCTTC.